The clone carrying this TCR beta chain came up a few times. Its antigen is unknown. The PCR contained 60 Vbeta and 13 Jbeta primers. Assay: immunoSEQ multiplex PCR; the TCRdb copy retains only in-frame clones and omits some. Of over 100,000 clones listed, about 70% are singletons. Germline V CDR1 and CDR2: SNHLY, FYNNEI. This CDR3 has 14 amino acids. Unmatched junction bases numbered 7, after V lost 6 bases and J lost 5 bases. This sample is part of a study of cytomegalovirus exposure and HLA in healthy donors. Findings and caveats of the study: There were 150 or so TCR beta chains listed as cytomegalovirus-associated.

The sequence came from a woman between 35 and 50 years old in good health and CMV-seropositive. The genes are TRBV2 and TRBJ1-1; 9 nucleotides agree with TRBD1. Material: PBMCs. This chain's CDR3 is CASSLTGGATEAFF. CDR3 bases: TGTGCCAGCAGCCTGACAGGGGGGGCGACTGAAGCTTTCTTT.